This is a list of T cell receptor beta chains from one sample in a study of blood T cell repertoires in COVID-19. Assay: immunoSEQ multiplex PCR; the TCRdb copy retains only in-frame clones and omits some. The sample yields about 140,000 clones, around 73% seen once. The sample taken for sequencing was peripheral blood. The receptors here all came from a woman aged 45-59 years with active or convalescent COVID-19. The CDR3 runs from the conserved cysteine through the conserved F or W. The D gene is left open where the match is weak. Clone size is given for some rows only: seen once, a few or many times, or a class if the clone is expanded.

V gene: TRBV25-1
J gene: TRBJ1-2
D gene: TRBD1
clone size: .
CDR3 DNA: TGTGCCAGCAGTTACTCAGGGGGCGATGGCTACACCTTC
CDR3 protein: CASSYSGGDGYTF

V gene: TRBV7-3
J gene: TRBJ2-7
D gene: TRBD1
clone size: .
CDR3 DNA: TGTGCCAGCAGCTTAGTCGGGACAGGGGACCACGAGCAGTACTTC
CDR3 protein: CASSLVGTGDHEQYF

V gene: TRBV7-2
J gene: TRBJ2-4
D gene: .
clone size: .
CDR3 DNA: TGTGCCAGCAGCTTTTCTAGCGTATCCAAAAACATTCAGTACTTC
CDR3 protein: CASSFSSVSKNIQYF

V gene: TRBV7-3
J gene: TRBJ2-1
D gene: TRBD2
clone size: .
CDR3 DNA: TGTGCCAGCAGCCCCAACATCATGGCTAGCGGGAGTAATTTCAATGAGCAGTTCTTC
CDR3 protein: CASSPNIMASGSNFNEQFF

V gene: TRBV7-2
J gene: TRBJ1-3
D gene: .
clone size: .
CDR3 DNA: TGTGCCAGCAGCTTATATGGAAACACCATATATTTT
CDR3 protein: CASSLYGNTIYF

V gene: TRBV9
J gene: TRBJ2-7
D gene: .
clone size: .
CDR3 DNA: TGTGCCAGCAGCGTGGACCTCGGACAGCCCGAGCAGTACTTC
CDR3 protein: CASSVDLGQPEQYF

V gene: TRBV20-1
J gene: TRBJ2-1
D gene: .
clone size: .
CDR3 DNA: TGCAGTGCTAGTAGGGAGAGCTCCTACAATGAGCAGTTCTTC
CDR3 protein: CSASRESSYNEQFF

V gene: TRBV5-1
J gene: TRBJ1-6
D gene: .
clone size: few
CDR3 DNA: TGCGCCAGCAGCTTGGGGACACCCGATAATTCACCCCTCCACTTT
CDR3 protein: CASSLGTPDNSPLHF

V gene: TRBV6-5
J gene: TRBJ2-6
D gene: TRBD1
clone size: .
CDR3 DNA: TGTGCCAGCAGCCTGGACAGGGCTGGGGCCAACGTCCTGACTTTC
CDR3 protein: CASSLDRAGANVLTF

V gene: TRBV6-2/TRBV6-3
J gene: TRBJ2-2
D gene: .
clone size: few
CDR3 DNA: TGTGCCAGCAGTTCGGTAGGGGGGGAATTAAAAAACAACACCGGGGAGCTGTTTTTT
CDR3 protein: CASSSVGGELKNNTGELFF

V gene: TRBV27
J gene: TRBJ1-2
D gene: TRBD1
clone size: .
CDR3 DNA: TGTGCCAGCAGAGACTACCGAACAGGGGAATGGGATGGCTACACCTTC
CDR3 protein: CASRDYRTGEWDGYTF

V gene: TRBV2
J gene: TRBJ2-3
D gene: TRBD1
clone size: .
CDR3 DNA: TGTGCCAGCAGGAGACAGGGGAGCACAGATACGCAGTATTTT
CDR3 protein: CASRRQGSTDTQYF

V gene: TRBV2
J gene: TRBJ2-1
D gene: TRBD2
clone size: .
CDR3 DNA: TGTGCCAGCAGTCGTAGCGGGGGGGCATTGAATGAGCAGTTCTTC
CDR3 protein: CASSRSGGALNEQFF

V gene: TRBV19
J gene: TRBJ1-6
D gene: TRBD1
clone size: .
CDR3 DNA: TGTGCCAGTAACCCGACAGGGGGGGATTCACCCCTCCACTTT
CDR3 protein: CASNPTGGDSPLHF

V gene: TRBV7-6
J gene: TRBJ2-7
D gene: .
clone size: .
CDR3 DNA: TGTGCCAGCAGCTTAGGGGGGACTTCCCAGGGGGTCGGCGAGCAGTACTTC
CDR3 protein: CASSLGGTSQGVGEQYF

V gene: TRBV18
J gene: TRBJ2-3
D gene: TRBD2
clone size: few
CDR3 DNA: TGTGCCAGCTCACCAGTGGGAGGGCCAAGTGCGGATACGCAGTATTTT
CDR3 protein: CASSPVGGPSADTQYF

V gene: TRBV20-1
J gene: TRBJ2-1
D gene: TRBD2
clone size: .
CDR3 DNA: TGCAGTGCTGGTGGGCGGGGGGGCGTTGAGCAGTTCTTC
CDR3 protein: CSAGGRGGVEQFF

V gene: TRBV16
J gene: TRBJ2-1
D gene: .
clone size: once
CDR3 DNA: TGTGCCAGCAGCCAAATCAGGGGCATGGACAATGAGCAGTTCTTC
CDR3 protein: CASSQIRGMDNEQFF

V gene: TRBV20-1
J gene: TRBJ2-7
D gene: TRBD1
clone size: few
CDR3 DNA: TGCAGTGCTAGTGAAGGGGGCAGTTCCGAGCAGTACTTC
CDR3 protein: CSASEGGSSEQYF

V gene: TRBV30
J gene: TRBJ1-5
D gene: .
clone size: .
CDR3 DNA: TGTGCCCTAGGAAAAGGGGGGGGTCAGCCCCAGCATTTT
CDR3 protein: CALGKGGGQPQHF

V gene: TRBV2
J gene: TRBJ1-2
D gene: TRBD1
clone size: .
CDR3 DNA: TGTGCCAGCAGTTCCGGACAGGCAGCTAACTATGGCTACACCTTC
CDR3 protein: CASSSGQAANYGYTF

V gene: TRBV7-3
J gene: TRBJ2-3
D gene: .
clone size: .
CDR3 DNA: TGTGCCTGCGCGGAGGATCTTAGCACAGATACGCAGTATTTT
CDR3 protein: CACAEDLSTDTQYF

V gene: TRBV6-2/TRBV6-3
J gene: TRBJ2-2
D gene: TRBD2
clone size: .
CDR3 DNA: TGTGCCAGCAGCCGACCCCTGGGACTAGCGGGAGTATCTGGAAACACCGGGGAGCTGTTTTTT
CDR3 protein: CASSRPLGLAGVSGNTGELFF

V gene: TRBV28
J gene: TRBJ1-4
D gene: TRBD1
clone size: few
CDR3 DNA: TGTGCCAGCACTGCGACAGGGGTCCTCCCAACTAATGAAAAACTGTTTTTT
CDR3 protein: CASTATGVLPTNEKLFF

V gene: TRBV6-5
J gene: TRBJ2-6
D gene: .
clone size: .
CDR3 DNA: TGTGCCAGCAGTTACTCCGGGGCGGGAGGGGCCAACGTCCTGACTTTC
CDR3 protein: CASSYSGAGGANVLTF

V gene: TRBV15
J gene: TRBJ2-3
D gene: TRBD2
clone size: .
CDR3 DNA: TGTGCCACCAATACGTGGGAGGGCCCGACAGATACGCAGTATTTT
CDR3 protein: CATNTWEGPTDTQYF

V gene: TRBV19
J gene: TRBJ2-2
D gene: TRBD1
clone size: .
CDR3 DNA: TGTGCCAGTAGGAGGGGGGGACAGGGGAACACCGGGGAGCTGTTTTTT
CDR3 protein: CASRRGGQGNTGELFF

V gene: TRBV2
J gene: TRBJ1-2
D gene: .
clone size: .
CDR3 DNA: TGTGCCAGCAGCCCGACAGGTCAATCCTTGTTGGGCTACACCTTC
CDR3 protein: CASSPTGQSLLGYTF

V gene: TRBV5-1
J gene: TRBJ2-3
D gene: TRBD1
clone size: few
CDR3 DNA: TGCGCCAGTTACAGGGGTTTCACAGATACGCAGTATTTT
CDR3 protein: CASYRGFTDTQYF

V gene: TRBV2
J gene: TRBJ1-6
D gene: TRBD1
clone size: .
CDR3 DNA: TGTGCCAGCAGTGTGCAGGGGGTTTCACCCCTCCACTTT
CDR3 protein: CASSVQGVSPLHF

V gene: TRBV7-2
J gene: TRBJ2-1
D gene: .
clone size: .
CDR3 DNA: TGTGCCAGCAGCTTCCGGCGGGGAAACAATGAGCAGTTCTTC
CDR3 protein: CASSFRRGNNEQFF

V gene: TRBV19
J gene: TRBJ1-4
D gene: .
clone size: .
CDR3 DNA: TGTGCCAGTACCTCATCCGGGCAGGGTGTCCCCGTCGGTGAAAAACTGTTTTTT
CDR3 protein: CASTSSGQGVPVGEKLFF

V gene: TRBV7-2
J gene: TRBJ2-5
D gene: .
clone size: .
CDR3 DNA: TGTGCCAGCAGCTTAGGGAGTAGCTTGCGGGAGACCCAGTACTTC
CDR3 protein: CASSLGSSLRETQYF

V gene: TRBV4-3
J gene: TRBJ1-2
D gene: .
clone size: few
CDR3 DNA: TGCGCCAGCAGCCCTGGTGGGCAGCGGCTTCGCTACACCTTC
CDR3 protein: CASSPGGQRLRYTF

V gene: TRBV29-1
J gene: TRBJ1-1
D gene: .
clone size: .
CDR3 DNA: TGCAGCGCCCGTAGTACGGGGGGGAATGAAGCTTTCTTT
CDR3 protein: CSARSTGGNEAFF

V gene: TRBV3-1/TRBV3-2
J gene: TRBJ2-7
D gene: .
clone size: .
CDR3 DNA: TGTGCCAGCAGCCCCGGACAGTTCAACGAGCAGTACTTC
CDR3 protein: CASSPGQFNEQYF

V gene: TRBV6-2/TRBV6-3
J gene: TRBJ1-1
D gene: TRBD1
clone size: .
CDR3 DNA: TGTGCCAGCAGTTACCCAGACAGGGGGACCGCGAACACTGAAGCTTTCTTT
CDR3 protein: CASSYPDRGTANTEAFF

V gene: TRBV30
J gene: TRBJ1-1
D gene: TRBD1
clone size: .
CDR3 DNA: TGTGCCTGGAGTGTGGGACAGGGGACCACTGAAGCTTTCTTT
CDR3 protein: CAWSVGQGTTEAFF

V gene: TRBV7-2
J gene: TRBJ2-2
D gene: TRBD2
clone size: .
CDR3 DNA: TGTGCCAGCAGCTCAGGACTAGCGGGGGGTGCCGGGGAGCTGTTTTTT
CDR3 protein: CASSSGLAGGAGELFF

V gene: TRBV14
J gene: TRBJ2-7
D gene: .
clone size: .
CDR3 DNA: TGTGCCAGCAGCCTCCTACAGGACTCCTACGAGCAGTACTTC
CDR3 protein: CASSLLQDSYEQYF

V gene: TRBV28
J gene: TRBJ2-5
D gene: .
clone size: .
CDR3 DNA: TGTGCCAGCAGCACAGGACAAGAGACCCAGTACTTC
CDR3 protein: CASSTGQETQYF

V gene: TRBV28
J gene: TRBJ1-1
D gene: .
clone size: .
CDR3 DNA: TGTGCCAGCAGTGCAAGAATGGGGCTAAACACTGAAGCTTTCTTT
CDR3 protein: CASSARMGLNTEAFF

V gene: TRBV14
J gene: TRBJ2-5
D gene: TRBD2
clone size: once
CDR3 DNA: TGTGCCAGCAGCTCTACAGGACTAGCAGCCCAAGAGACCCAGTACTTC
CDR3 protein: CASSSTGLAAQETQYF